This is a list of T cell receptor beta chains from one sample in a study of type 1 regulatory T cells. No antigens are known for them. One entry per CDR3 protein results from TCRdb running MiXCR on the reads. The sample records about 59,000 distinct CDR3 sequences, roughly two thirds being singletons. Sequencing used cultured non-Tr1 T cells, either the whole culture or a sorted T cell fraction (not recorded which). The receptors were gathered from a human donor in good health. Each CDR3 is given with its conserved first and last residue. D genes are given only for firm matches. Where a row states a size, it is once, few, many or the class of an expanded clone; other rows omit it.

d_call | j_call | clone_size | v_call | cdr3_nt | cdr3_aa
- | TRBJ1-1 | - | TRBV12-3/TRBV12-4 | TGTGCCAGCAGGCCCCAGACTTTGAACACTGAAGCTTTCTTT | CASRPQTLNTEAFF
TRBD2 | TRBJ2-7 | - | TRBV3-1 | TGTGCCAGCAGTCAAGCGGGAGGAAGGGAGCAGTACTTC | CASSQAGGREQYF
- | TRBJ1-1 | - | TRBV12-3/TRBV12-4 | TGTGCCAGCAGTTTTGTGGCAGACGGTGAAGCTTTCTTT | CASSFVADGEAFF
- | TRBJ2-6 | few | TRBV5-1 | TGCGCCAGCAGCTTAGGAGGTCTCGGGGCCAACGTCCTGACTTTC | CASSLGGLGANVLTF
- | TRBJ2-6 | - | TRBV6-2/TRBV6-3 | TGTGCCAGCAGTTGGGGGGCGACTGGGGCCAACGTCCTGACTTTT | CASSWGATGANVLTF
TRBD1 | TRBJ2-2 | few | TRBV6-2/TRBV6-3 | TGTGCCAGCACCAATACCGGGACAGGGAGATCATCTTGGTCCGGGGAGCTGTTTTTT | CASTNTGTGRSSWSGELFF
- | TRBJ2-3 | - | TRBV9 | TGTGCCAGCGCGGGCGGAGTCACAGATACGCAGTATTTT | CASAGGVTDTQYF
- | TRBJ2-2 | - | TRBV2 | TGTGCCAGCAGTGGGAAGGCAACGAACACCGGGGAGCTGTTTTTT | CASSGKATNTGELFF
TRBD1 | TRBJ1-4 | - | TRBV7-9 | TGTGCCAGCAGCTTAGCCGGGACAGGGCGGAATGAAAAACTGTTTTTT | CASSLAGTGRNEKLFF
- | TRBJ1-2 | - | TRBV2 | TGTGCCAGCAGTGACGGGACGGTGGGAGATGGCTACACCTTC | CASSDGTVGDGYTF
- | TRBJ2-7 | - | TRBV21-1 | TGTGCCAGCAGCTCCGGACAGGGCTACGAGCAGTACTTC | CASSSGQGYEQYF
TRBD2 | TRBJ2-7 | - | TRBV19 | TGTGCCAGTAGTCCCCGAGGGGGACTAGCGGGAGCCCCCGAGCAGTACTTC | CASSPRGGLAGAPEQYF
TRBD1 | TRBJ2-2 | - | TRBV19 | TGTGCCAGTAGTCTCGGACAGGGGGCGGGGGCCGGGGAGCTGTTTTTT | CASSLGQGAGAGELFF
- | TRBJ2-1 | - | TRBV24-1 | TGTGCCACCAGTGATGGCAGGGTGGGGTTCTTC | CATSDGRVGFF
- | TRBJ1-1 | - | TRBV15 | TGTGCCACCAGCAGAGATACAGCGGGTGGCACTGAAGCTTTCTTT | CATSRDTAGGTEAFF
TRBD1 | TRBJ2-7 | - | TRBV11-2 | TGTGCCAGCAGCCCGGGGACAGGGATGGACGAGCAGTACTTC | CASSPGTGMDEQYF
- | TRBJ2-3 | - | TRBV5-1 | TGCGCCAGCAGCTTGCGCAATACACAGTATTTT | CASSLRNTQYF
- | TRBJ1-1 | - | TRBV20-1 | TGCAGTGCCCGAATCGGATTTACTGAAGCTTTCTTT | CSARIGFTEAFF
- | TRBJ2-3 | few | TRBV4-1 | TGCGCCAGCAGCCCGGGGGCCCTAGCGGACGCCGATACGCAGTATTTT | CASSPGALADADTQYF
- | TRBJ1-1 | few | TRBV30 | TGTGCCTGGAGCTCGTGGGGGCATAACATGAACACTGAAGCTTTCTTT | CAWSSWGHNMNTEAFF
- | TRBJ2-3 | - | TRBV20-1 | TGCAGTGCTATAGCGACAGGGAAGACTAGCTTAGGCACAGATACGCAGTATTTT | CSAIATGKTSLGTDTQYF
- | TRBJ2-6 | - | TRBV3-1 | TGTGCCAGCAGCCATATTACCGGGACGGAGATTTACGTCCTGACTTTC | CASSHITGTEIYVLTF
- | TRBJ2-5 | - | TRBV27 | TGTGCCAGCAGCCGCCCTGGGTTGCGGAGCCAAGAGACCCAGTACTTC | CASSRPGLRSQETQYF
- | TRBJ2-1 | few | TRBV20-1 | TGCAGTGCTAGCCAGGGCGCGCTCTACAATGAGCAGTTCTTC | CSASQGALYNEQFF
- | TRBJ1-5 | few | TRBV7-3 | TGTGCCAGCAGCGTAAACAGGGATCAGCCCCAGCATTTT | CASSVNRDQPQHF
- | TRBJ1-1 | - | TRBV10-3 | TGTGCCACCCTAGCCTCAGCGAACACTGAAGCTTTCTTT | CATLASANTEAFF
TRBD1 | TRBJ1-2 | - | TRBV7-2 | TGTGCCAGCAGCCATTACAAAGACAGGGGCTATGGCTACACCTTC | CASSHYKDRGYGYTF
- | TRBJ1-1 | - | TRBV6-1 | TGTGCCAGCAGTGAAGTATTGGGGAACACTGAAGCTTTCTTT | CASSEVLGNTEAFF
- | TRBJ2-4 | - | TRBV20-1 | TGCAGTGCCCGGAAGGAAGGCCGAAACATTCAGTACTTC | CSARKEGRNIQYF
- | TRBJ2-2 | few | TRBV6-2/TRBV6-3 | TGTGCCAGCAGTTACTCCTGGAACACCGGGGAGCTGTTTTTT | CASSYSWNTGELFF
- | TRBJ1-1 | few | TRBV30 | TGTGCCTGGAGCCTACAAGGGGGGGTCACTGAAGCTTTCTTT | CAWSLQGGVTEAFF
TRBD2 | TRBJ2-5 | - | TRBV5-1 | TGCGCCAGCACCCTGGCGGGGGGCCCAGAGACCCAGTACTTC | CASTLAGGPETQYF
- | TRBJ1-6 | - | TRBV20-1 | TGCAGTGCTAGAGGCCAAGGGGCCAGCCTCTATAATTCACCCCTCCACTTT | CSARGQGASLYNSPLHF
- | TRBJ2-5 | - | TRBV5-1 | TGCGCCAGCAGCTCCCTCGGCAGGGGAGGAGGGGAGACCCAGTACTTC | CASSSLGRGGGETQYF
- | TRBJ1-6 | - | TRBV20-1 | TGCAGTGTTAGACTTCAGGGGTATAATTCACCCCTCCACTTT | CSVRLQGYNSPLHF
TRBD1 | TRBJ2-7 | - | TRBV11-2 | TGTGCCAGCAGCTTATTGCAGGGACAGGGTATCGACGAGCAGTACTTC | CASSLLQGQGIDEQYF
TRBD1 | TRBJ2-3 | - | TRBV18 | TGTGCCAGCTCACCAGGGGCAGGGACAGGGAAAAATACGCAGTATTTT | CASSPGAGTGKNTQYF
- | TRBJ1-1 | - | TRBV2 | TGTGCCAGCAGTGAGCGTCAGTCGAGGACTGAAGCTTTCTTT | CASSERQSRTEAFF
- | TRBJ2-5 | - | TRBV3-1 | TGTGCCAGCATAGGGACAAGAAGGGAGACCCAGTACTTC | CASIGTRRETQYF
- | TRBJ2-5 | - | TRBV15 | TGTGCCACCAGCAGAGATCTTGGTTTCAACCCCTTCCAAGAGACCCAGTACTTC | CATSRDLGFNPFQETQYF
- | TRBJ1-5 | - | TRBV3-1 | TGTGCCAGCAGCCAGGGCAGGGACAATCAGCCCCAGCATTTT | CASSQGRDNQPQHF
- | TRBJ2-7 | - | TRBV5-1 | TGCGCCAGCAGCTTGGATACGGGGGACGAGCAGTACTTC | CASSLDTGDEQYF